The clone carrying this T cell receptor (beta chain) was detected only once. The sample comes from a study of control samples from healthy donors and cancer patients. The assay was immunoSEQ multiplex PCR, and TCRdb's table has in-frame clones only and misses some. The top ten clones hold 13% to 15% of a sample with over 120,000 clones, 90% to 95% of them seen once. CDR1 and CDR2 (germline): LNHDA, SQIVND (reference sequence). CDR3 length: 14 residues. The germline V and J ends were trimmed by 3 bases and 7 bases, with 13 bases remaining between them. This TCR was recovered from a man in his sixties with colorectal cancer. Sequencing was carried out using PBMCs. The chain has TRBV19 and TRBJ2-1; no definite D call. CDR3 DNA sequence: TGTGCCAGTAGTATTGGGTCCTGGGCGAATGAGCAGTTCTTC. This translates into CASSIGSWANEQFF.